Listed here are 11 T cell receptor beta chains from one sample, sequenced in a study of blood T cell repertoires in COVID-19. Profiled with immunoSEQ multiplex PCR; TCRdb holds only in-frame clones, not every one. The table records about 180,000 clones, nearly 80% of them present only once. The sequencing input was PBMCs or T cells enriched from blood (not recorded which). The receptors here all came from a man between 60 and 70 years old who had been exposed to COVID-19.

This rearrangement joins TRBV5-1 to TRBJ2-7, with a possible D match to TRBD1 (5 bases). The CDR3 contains 14 residues. V shed 0 bases and J shed 6 bases, with 13 bases lying between them. Germline lookup yields CDR1 SGHRS and CDR2 YFSETQ. This CDR3 reads CASSLEQVLSEQYF. The CDR3 DNA follows: TGCGCCAGCAGCTTGGAACAGGTGTTAAGCGAGCAGTACTTC. Looking up the rest from reference TRBV5-1 and TRBJ2-7 gives the full variable domain: KAGVTQTPRYLIKTRGQQVTLSCSPISGHRSVSWYQQTPGQGLQFLFEYFSETQRNKGNFPGRFSGRQFSNSRSEMNVSTLELGDSALYLCASSLEQVLSEQYFGPGTRLTVT.

The chain uses TRBV27 and TRBJ1-5; possible D gene TRBD1, 6 bases. V was cut by 2 bases and J by 8 bases, with 22 bases left in between. The CDR3 is 17 residues long. Germline V lookup: CDR1 MNHEY, CDR2 SMNVEV (reference sequence). CDR3 nucleotide sequence: TGTGCCAGCAGTTTAAGAGGTGACAGGCCCTCGCCGGAGCCCCAGCATTTT. Protein: CASSLRGDRPSPEPQHF.

The chain carries TRBV12-3 or TRBV12-4 and TRBJ1-1; no firm D call. V gave up 6 bases and J gave up 1 base, with 9 bases separating them. CDR3 length: 13 amino acids. This CDR3 is CASRSPENTEAFF. CDR3 coding DNA: TGTGCCAGCAGGTCCCCAGAGAACACTGAAGCTTTCTTT.

The chain uses TRBV7-8 and TRBJ1-1; D gene uncertain. The CDR3 consists of 13 residues. CDR1 is SGHVS and CDR2 is FQNEAQ in the germline V gene. Trimming took off 3 bases at V and 3 bases at J, with 8 bases between the two ends. The CDR3 here is CASSFYEDTEAFF. The CDR3 nucleotides are TGTGCCAGCAGCTTTTATGAGGACACTGAAGCTTTCTTT.

This clone was counted only a few times. This chain connects TRBV29-1 to TRBJ2-3, with TRBD2 identical over 13 bases. Germline lookup yields CDR1 SQVTM and CDR2 ANQGSEA. CDR3 length: 15 amino acids. With 7 bases clipped from V and 4 bases from J, the junction kept 8 bases outside the gene matches. The CDR3 DNA reads as TGCAGCGCCCCCCGACTAGCGGGAGGCCCAGATACGCAGTATTTT. Translation gives CSAPRLAGGPDTQYF.

The chain has TRBV19 and TRBJ1-1; the match to TRBD1 covers 9 bases. V lost 5 bases, J lost 1 base, and 2 bases stayed unmatched. Per germline, CDR1 LNHDA and CDR2 SQIVND (reference sequence). The CDR3 covers 14 residues. The CDR3 DNA reads as TGTGCCAGTAGTCGGGACAGGGCGAACACTGAAGCTTTCTTT. Amino acid sequence: CASSRDRANTEAFF.

The chain employs TRBV9 and TRBJ1-2, with D possibly TRBD1 on 5 matching bases. The CDR3 totals 13 residues. V lost 0 bases, J lost 3 bases, and 6 bases lay in between. The germline V gene encodes CDR1 SGDLS and CDR2 YYNGEE. Written as DNA, the CDR3 is TGTGCCAGCAGCGTAGCAGGGTACTATGGCTACACCTTC. As protein: CASSVAGYYGYTF.

The chain recombines TRBV11-3 with TRBJ2-4, with 11 bases lining up with TRBD1. The CDR3 runs 13 residues. Per germline, CDR1 SGHNT and CDR2 YENEEA. The trim removed 5 bases at V and 10 bases at J, leaving 4 bases unmatched. CDR3 nucleotides: TGTGCCAGCAGCCCAAGGGACAGGGGGATTCAGTACTTC. Amino acid sequence: CASSPRDRGIQYF.

This rearrangement joins TRBV7-9 to TRBJ2-3; 8 bases agree with TRBD1. V lost 5 bases, J lost 8 bases, and 9 bases stayed unmatched. Germline V gene lookup returns CDR1 SEHNR and CDR2 FQNEAQ (reference sequence). This CDR3 has 14 amino acids. This chain's CDR3 is CASSPGTGRTTQYF. CDR3 nucleotides: TGTGCCAGCAGCCCAGGGACAGGTAGAACTACGCAGTATTTT. Based on the CDR3 plus reference TRBV7-9 and TRBJ2-3, the full variable domain is DTGVSQNPRHKITKRGQNVTFRCDPISEHNRLYWYRQTLGQGPEFLTYFQNEAQLEKSRLLSDRFSAERPKGSFSTLEIQRTEQGDSAMYLCASSPGTGRTTQYFGPGTRLTVL.

The J gene is TRBJ2-1, the V gene TRBV5-1; D possibly corresponds to TRBD1 (6 bases). The CDR3 length is 16 residues. Germline values: CDR1 SGHRS, CDR2 YFSETQ. With 0 bases removed from V and 5 bases from J, the gap between germline ends came to 15 bases. CDR3 nucleotide sequence: TGCGCCAGCAGCTTGGTTGGTGGGGGCCCGCACAATGAGCAGTTCTTC. Its protein product is CASSLVGGGPHNEQFF.

The DNA of the CDR3 is TGTGCCAGTAGTTCACAGGCGTACAATGAGCAGTTCTTC. The encoded protein is CASSSQAYNEQFF. This chain links TRBV19 with TRBJ2-1; possibly TRBD1 for D (5 bases). V shed 5 bases and J shed 4 bases, with 9 bases lying between them. CDR3 length equals 13 residues. Per the germline V gene, CDR1 is LNHDA and CDR2 is SQIVND (reference sequence).